Reported below is one T cell receptor beta chain. Its matching antigen is unknown. Assay: immunoSEQ multiplex PCR; the TCRdb copy retains only in-frame clones and omits some. The sample records more than 300,000 clones, about 86% being singletons. Germline V gene sequence: CDR1 LGHNA, CDR2 YNFKEQ. Trimming took off 0 bases at V and 6 bases at J, with 6 bases between the two ends. The CDR3 covers 13 residues. The treatment: 15 to 20 received Ad26.COV2.S at low or high dose, single or two shots; about five received placebo; per-sample allocation not given. Day 63 after the first injection of vaccine or placebo was the sampling time. This entry is derived from a study of Ad26.COV2.S vaccination and SARS-CoV-2 variants. Points from the study as a whole: Non-spike TCR breadth showed similarity between vaccine and placebo recipients.

The specimen was peripheral blood, collected in a trial of Ad26.COV2.S vaccine versus placebo. The chain couples TRBV4-2 to TRBJ1-3, with no clear D. This sequence was found in a person between 18 and 65 years old who received the Ad26.COV2.S COVID-19 vaccine or a placebo. CDR3 sequence reads: CASSQDMTNTIYF. CDR3 nucleotides: TGTGCCAGCAGCCAAGATATGACAAACACCATATATTTT.